This T cell receptor (beta chain) was sequenced for a study of blood T cell repertoires in COVID-19 (dated by TCRdb to about 2020). For the wider study: The collaborator samples originated in the United States, Italy and Spain and spanned the acute and convalescent phases of COVID-19. The repertoires were released in a freely available public database intended as a resource for research on the immune response to SARS-CoV-2. Nearly every sample came with metadata listing a de-identified subject ID, COVID-19 status, age in years and sex. Where available, HLA class I and class II types were taken from metadata supplied by the sample provider and were not determined by assay-based typing. The dataset comprised deeply sampled blood TCRbeta repertoires from subjects exposed to, actively infected with, or recovered from COVID-19. The samples were drawn from two sources: the first 160 participants of the ongoing ImmuneRACE study, and 1,254 subjects contributed by 6 global collaborators. The prospective study material was composed of cDNA or gDNA derived from T cells, B-cell-depleted T cells, or PBMCs. What the work shows at the level of the full study, not this receptor alone: How much clinical and demographic metadata was included differed by source and by participant, and the metadata was provided uncurated.

The CDR3 sequence holds 14 residues, the cysteine and phenylalanine included. Only the CDR3 DNA is retained, 42 bases long and in frame from the first base. At the junction V is shortened by 10 bases and J by 8 bases; bases outside the gene matches: 13. CDR1 and CDR2 (SEHNR, FQNEAQ) derive from the germline V gene (reference sequence). The collaborating institutions used their own protocols to collect whole blood in K2EDTA tubes. For TCRbeta analysis, collaborators shipped samples as frozen whole blood, isolated PBMCs, or DNA extracted from either of those sample types. The immunoSEQ Assay, a bias-controlled multiplex PCR, was used to amplify TCRbeta CDR3 regions from genomic DNA. The authors processed their data as follows. The number of nucleated cells in each sample was estimated by amplification of reference gene primers within the assay. Sequence reads were collapsed and filtered to measure the absolute abundance of every unique TCRbeta CDR3 rearrangement. For each sample, productive Simpson clonality was calculated as the square root of Simpson's diversity index over productive rearrangements. TCRdb took over this immuneACCESS table, retaining in-frame rearrangements with V and J assigned. Such tables are incomplete; in checked studies, under half of the missing clones stem from an unresolved V gene, and the remainder is unexplained. Clone size and V and J calls were adopted from that table, with D and trimming inferred from the DNA. The sample table shows 120,000 to 150,000 clones, and around 90% are seen once. The ten most abundant clones make up about 5.6% of the sample.

This clone was counted only a few times. Its specific antigen is unknown. Qualities for individual bases were not recorded, and no much larger clone is one base off. The sample consisted of peripheral blood. Recombination joined TRBV7-9 with TRBJ1-4; 7 junctional bases match TRBD1. This receptor was taken from a human donor in a cohort sampled during active COVID-19. The CDR3 protein sequence reads: CATPSWQGDEKLFF. The sequenced DNA is TGTGCCACCCCTTCATGGCAGGGGGACGAAAAACTGTTTTTT.